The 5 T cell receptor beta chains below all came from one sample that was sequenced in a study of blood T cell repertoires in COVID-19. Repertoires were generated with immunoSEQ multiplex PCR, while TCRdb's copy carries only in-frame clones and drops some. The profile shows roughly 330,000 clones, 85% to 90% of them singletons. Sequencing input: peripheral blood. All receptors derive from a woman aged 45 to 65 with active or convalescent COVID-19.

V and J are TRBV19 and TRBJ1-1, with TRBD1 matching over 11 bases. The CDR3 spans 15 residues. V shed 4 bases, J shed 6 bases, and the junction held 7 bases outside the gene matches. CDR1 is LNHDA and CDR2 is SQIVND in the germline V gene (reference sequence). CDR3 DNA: TGTGCCAGTAGTAGGCCGGGACAGGGGGTCGCTGAAGCTTTCTTT. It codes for CASSRPGQGVAEAFF.

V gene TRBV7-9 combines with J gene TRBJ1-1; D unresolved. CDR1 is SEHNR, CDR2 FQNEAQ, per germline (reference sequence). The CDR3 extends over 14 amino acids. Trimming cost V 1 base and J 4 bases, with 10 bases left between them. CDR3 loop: CASSLGAGFTEAFF. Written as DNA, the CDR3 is TGTGCCAGCAGCTTAGGGGCCGGATTCACTGAAGCTTTCTTT.

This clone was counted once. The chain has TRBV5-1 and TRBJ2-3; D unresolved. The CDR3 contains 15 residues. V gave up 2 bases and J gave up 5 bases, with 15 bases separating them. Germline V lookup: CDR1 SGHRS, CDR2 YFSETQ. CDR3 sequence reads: CASSFVRQVIDTQYF. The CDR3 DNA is TGCGCCAGCAGCTTTGTTAGACAAGTTATAGATACGCAGTATTTT. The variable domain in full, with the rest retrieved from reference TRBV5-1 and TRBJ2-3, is KAGVTQTPRYLIKTRGQQVTLSCSPISGHRSVSWYQQTPGQGLQFLFEYFSETQRNKGNFPGRFSGRQFSNSRSEMNVSTLELGDSALYLCASSFVRQVIDTQYFGPGTRLTVL.

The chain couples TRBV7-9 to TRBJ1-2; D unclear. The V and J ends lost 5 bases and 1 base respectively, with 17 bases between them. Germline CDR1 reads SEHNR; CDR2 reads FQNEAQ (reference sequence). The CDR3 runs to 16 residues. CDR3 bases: TGTGCCAGCAGCCCCCTGCCCCCTATCGTTAACTATGGCTACACCTTC. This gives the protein CASSPLPPIVNYGYTF. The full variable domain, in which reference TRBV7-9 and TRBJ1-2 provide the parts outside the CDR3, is DTGVSQNPRHKITKRGQNVTFRCDPISEHNRLYWYRQTLGQGPEFLTYFQNEAQLEKSRLLSDRFSAERPKGSFSTLEIQRTEQGDSAMYLCASSPLPPIVNYGYTFGSGTRLTVV.

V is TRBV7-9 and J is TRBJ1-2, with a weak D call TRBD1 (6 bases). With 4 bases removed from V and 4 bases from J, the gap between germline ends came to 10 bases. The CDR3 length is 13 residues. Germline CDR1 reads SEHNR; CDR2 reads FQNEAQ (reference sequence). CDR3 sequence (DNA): TGTGCCAGCAGCTCCCGGGACACCTATGGCTACACCTTC. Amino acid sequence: CASSSRDTYGYTF.